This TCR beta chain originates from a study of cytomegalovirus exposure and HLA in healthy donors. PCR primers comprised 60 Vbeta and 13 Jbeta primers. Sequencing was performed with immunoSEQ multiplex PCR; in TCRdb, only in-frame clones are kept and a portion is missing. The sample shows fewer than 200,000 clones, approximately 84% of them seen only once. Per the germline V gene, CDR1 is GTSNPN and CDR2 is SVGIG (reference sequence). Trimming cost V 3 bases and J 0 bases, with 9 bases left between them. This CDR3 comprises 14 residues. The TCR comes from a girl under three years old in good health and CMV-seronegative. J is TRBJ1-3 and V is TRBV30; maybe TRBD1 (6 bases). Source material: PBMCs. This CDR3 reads CAWRLGGSGNTIYF. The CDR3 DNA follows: TGTGCCTGGAGGTTAGGGGGCTCTGGAAACACCATATATTTT.